This T cell receptor (beta chain) was profiled in a study of blood T cells in healthy people across ages. Study context: Every two T cells gave about one barcoded beta molecule via template switching. Whole-study findings and limits: Age advanced and TCR beta diversity per million T cells fell, roughly linearly. With donor CMV status unknown, expanded clonotype changes were possibly confounded.

The authors drew 7.5 to 10 milliliters of peripheral blood from each donor. Concerning this clonotype: Antigen specificity is unknown.

A second PCR of roughly 7 to 11 cycles used a sample-barcoded 5' primer and a J-beta primer mix. Using its own MiXCR run on the 5' RACE reads, TCRdb lists one record per CDR3 protein. The sample has about 1.6 million distinct CDR3 sequences; around 36% are singletons. The CDR3 is 15 residues long. Trimming removed 3 bases from V and 5 bases from J; junction bases left unmatched: 5. The specimen sequenced was blood. The chain employs TRBV12-3 or TRBV12-4 and TRBJ1-1; 11 positions agree with TRBD1. This receptor was obtained from a woman aged 25-40 years in good health. In nucleotides, the CDR3 is TGTGCCAGCAGTTTTGGGACAGGGGGGAGGACTGAAGCTTTCTTT. Its translation is CASSFGTGGRTEAFF.